These 25 T cell receptor beta chains came from one sample sequenced in a study of blood T cell repertoires in COVID-19. Data came from immunoSEQ multiplex PCR; TCRdb stores just in-frame clones and leaves some out. The sample holds some 90,000 clones, 80% to 90% seen once. Sequencing was done on a sample of peripheral blood. The receptors here all came from a man aged 45 to 65 with COVID-19, enrolled during active disease.

The DNA of the CDR3 is TGTGCCACCAGTGATTTTCGACTAGCGGGGGGCACAGATACGCAGTATTTT. This gives the protein CATSDFRLAGGTDTQYF. This chain links TRBV24-1 with TRBJ2-3; 12 bases agree with TRBD2. CDR3 length equals 17 residues. Per the germline V gene, CDR1 is KGHDR and CDR2 is SFDVKD. V was clipped by 1 base and J by 1 base; unmatched bases: 2.

This chain connects TRBV7-3 to TRBJ2-6; tentatively, D is TRBD1 (6 bases). The CDR3 is 18 residues long. The V end lost 4 bases, the J end lost 1 base, and 17 bases lay between the germline ends. In germline, CDR1 is SGHTA, CDR2 FQGTGA. CDR3: CASSYILPGVSGANVLTF. For the CDR3, the DNA is TGTGCCAGCAGCTACATCTTGCCAGGGGTATCTGGGGCCAACGTCCTGACTTTC.

This chain links TRBV7-3 with TRBJ2-2; D not resolved. This CDR3 is 15 amino acids long. CDR1 is SGHTA, CDR2 FQGTGA, per germline. The V and J ends lost 2 bases and 2 bases respectively, with 9 bases between them. The CDR3 coding sequence is TGTGCCAGCAGCTTATCGGGTGTTAACACCGGGGAGCTGTTTTTT. It specifies CASSLSGVNTGELFF.

The V and J genes are TRBV2 and TRBJ1-2, with no clear D. V was trimmed by 2 bases and J by 5 bases, leaving 6 bases between them. Germline CDR1 reads SNHLY; CDR2 reads FYNNEI. CDR3 length: 12 amino acids. The CDR3 here is CASSEYQYGYTF. The CDR3 bases are TGTGCCAGCAGTGAATATCAGTATGGCTACACCTTC.

This chain links TRBV2 with TRBJ1-4, with D uncertain. In germline, CDR1 is SNHLY, CDR2 FYNNEI. V was pared by 4 bases and J by 6 bases, with 12 bases between. This CDR3 contains 14 residues. The CDR3 DNA sequence: TGTGCCAGCAGTGTAAGTCAGGTGGATGAAAAACTGTTTTTT. Its translation: CASSVSQVDEKLFF.

The chain's CDR3 is CASSYSGGVGTDTQYF. The CDR3 DNA follows: TGTGCCAGCAGTTATAGCGGGGGGGTTGGCACAGATACGCAGTATTTT. The rearrangement links TRBV7-3 to TRBJ2-3; 11 nucleotides match TRBD2. The CDR3 has 16 amino acids. CDR1 and CDR2 from the germline V gene are SGHTA and FQGTGA. V was clipped by 6 bases and J by 1 base; unmatched bases: 6.

The chain uses TRBV28 and TRBJ1-5, with unresolved D. The V end lost 7 bases, the J end lost 9 bases, and 13 bases lay between the germline ends. Germline V gives CDR1 MDHEN, CDR2 SYDVKM. The CDR3 loop spans 12 amino acids. CDR3 DNA sequence: TGTGCCAGCAATGAGCAGGTGGGGCCCCAGCATTTT. This translates into CASNEQVGPQHF.

The chain recombines TRBV10-2 with TRBJ2-1, with 14 bases identical to TRBD2. The V gene's germline CDR1 is WSHSY and CDR2 SAAADI. V shed 2 bases, J shed 9 bases, and the junction held 6 bases outside the gene matches. The CDR3 is 16 residues long. The CDR3 here is CASSELGLAGVSEQFF. CDR3 in DNA: TGCGCCAGCAGTGAGCTGGGACTAGCGGGGGTTAGTGAGCAGTTCTTC.

The V call is TRBV19, the J call TRBJ1-2; tentatively, D is TRBD1 (6 bases). CDR1 and CDR2 from the germline V gene are LNHDA and SQIVND (reference sequence). V was trimmed by 6 bases and J by 3 bases, leaving 20 bases between them. The CDR3 runs to 16 residues. The CDR3 DNA sequence: TGTGCCAGTAGGAAGCCTGGACAGTTCTATCACTATGGCTACACCTTC. Translation: CASRKPGQFYHYGYTF.

J is TRBJ1-1 and V is TRBV19, with D unresolved. This CDR3 region has 13 residues. The V and J ends lost 5 bases and 1 base respectively, with 8 bases between them. Germline V gives CDR1 LNHDA, CDR2 SQIVND (reference sequence). The DNA of the CDR3 is TGTGCCAGTAGTTTCGACACGAACACTGAAGCTTTCTTT. Protein: CASSFDTNTEAFF. Combining the CDR3 with reference TRBV19 and TRBJ1-1 gives the whole variable domain DGGITQSPKYLFRKEGQNVTLSCEQNLNHDAMYWYRQDPGQGLRLIYYSQIVNDFQKGDIAEGYSVSREKKESFPLTVTSAQKNPTAFYLCASSFDTNTEAFFGQGTRLTVV.

CDR3 in DNA: TGTGCCAGCAGCCCCCGCCAGCGGGGGTCTACCTACGAGCAGTACTTC. It is translated as CASSPRQRGSTYEQYF. J is TRBJ2-7 and V is TRBV9, with 8 bases fitting TRBD2. This CDR3 has 16 residues. V lost 4 bases and J lost 2; bases outside the gene matches: 11. Germline V gene sequence: CDR1 SGDLS, CDR2 YYNGEE.

The chain has TRBV28 and TRBJ2-5, with D tentatively TRBD2 (6 bases). Germline CDR1 is MDHEN and CDR2 is SYDVKM. V lost 7 bases and J lost 3, with 12 bases in between. The CDR3 is 13 amino acids. CDR3 nucleotide sequence: TGTGCCAGCATAACGGGGGTGGAAGAGACCCAGTACTTC. Its protein product is CASITGVEETQYF.

The V gene is TRBV4-1, the J gene TRBJ1-1; a possible D gene is TRBD1 (5 bases). The CDR3 extends over 15 amino acids. V lost 0 bases and J 0 bases, leaving 8 bases between the germline ends. Looked up from germline, CDR1 is MGHRA and CDR2 is YSYEKL. The CDR3 sequence: CASSQDNRMNTEAFF. The CDR3 DNA sequence: TGCGCCAGCAGCCAAGATAACAGGATGAACACTGAAGCTTTCTTT.

The chain uses TRBV19 and TRBJ2-5; 7 bases fit TRBD1. The germline V gene has CDR1 LNHDA and CDR2 SQIVND (reference sequence). This CDR3 is built from 15 residues. V shed 4 bases and J 2 bases; nucleotides not matched to a gene: 7. The CDR3 coding sequence is TGTGCCAGTAGTAAGAGGACAGGAGCGCAAGAGACCCAGTACTTC. Translated, it gives CASSKRTGAQETQYF.

The DNA of the CDR3 is TGTGCCAGCAGCCAAGAACTCAGGGGGCATTACACCTTC. This codes for CASSQELRGHYTF. This chain links TRBV14 with TRBJ1-2, with TRBD1 matching over 8 bases. With V trimmed by 0 bases and J by 11 bases, 5 bases remained unmatched. Germline V gives CDR1 SGHDN, CDR2 FVKESK. The CDR3 runs 13 residues.

The chain employs TRBV3-1 (or the pseudogene TRBV3-2) and TRBJ1-6, with D possibly being TRBD1 (6 bases). V was clipped by 3 bases and J by 0 bases, with 12 bases between them. In germline, CDR1 is LGHDT, CDR2 YNNKEL (reference sequence). The length of the CDR3 is 17 residues. In DNA form, the CDR3 reads TGTGCCAGCAGCCACATGGACAGAAGCTCCTATAATTCACCCCTCCACTTT. This translates into CASSHMDRSSYNSPLHF.

V gene TRBV3-1 (or the pseudogene TRBV3-2) combines with J gene TRBJ1-6; 11 bases line up with TRBD1. The CDR3 consists of 18 residues. V was clipped by 1 base and J by 4 bases; unmatched bases: 6. Germline assignment: CDR1 LGHDT and CDR2 YNNKEL (reference sequence). CDR3 nucleotide sequence: TGTGCCAGCAGCCAAGGCGGGACAGGGGGTGTTTATAATTCACCCCTCCACTTT. Its protein is CASSQGGTGGVYNSPLHF.

V usage is TRBV29-1 and J usage is TRBJ1-6; TRBD1 matches at 8 bases. Germline V lookup: CDR1 SQVTM, CDR2 ANQGSEA. The CDR3 runs to 13 residues. V shed 7 bases and J 5 bases; nucleotides not matched to a gene: 4. The CDR3 DNA sequence: TGCAGCGGAAGGACAGGGCATAATTCACCCCTCCACTTT. Translated, it gives CSGRTGHNSPLHF.

This chain links TRBV27 with TRBJ1-6; 7 nucleotides agree with TRBD1. Looked up from germline, CDR1 is MNHEY and CDR2 is SMNVEV (reference sequence). Trimming removed 2 bases from V and 7 bases from J; junction bases left unmatched: 2. The CDR3 contains 14 residues. The CDR3 region is CASSLRQGNSPLHF. The CDR3 DNA is TGTGCCAGCAGTTTAAGACAGGGAAATTCACCCCTCCACTTT.

The J gene is TRBJ1-2, the V gene TRBV3-1 (or the pseudogene TRBV3-2), with D possibly being TRBD1 (6 bases). The V and J ends lost 1 base and 4 bases respectively, with 10 bases between them. This CDR3 is 14 amino acids long. In germline, CDR1 is LGHDT, CDR2 YNNKEL (reference sequence). CDR3 DNA sequence: TGTGCCAGCAGCCAAGTAGGACAGTTCTATGGCTACACCTTC. Residues: CASSQVGQFYGYTF.

The V call is TRBV27, the J call TRBJ2-5; the D gene is possibly TRBD2 (7 bases). V was pared by 5 bases and J by 3 bases, with 16 bases between. CDR1 MNHEY and CDR2 SMNVEV come from the germline V gene (reference sequence). This CDR3 contains 15 residues. The CDR3 protein is CASSGLWGGKETQYF. CDR3 in DNA: TGTGCCAGCAGTGGTTTGTGGGGGGGCAAAGAGACCCAGTACTTC.

Regarding this clone: Germline and junction disagree at one end, which may indicate a read error. J is TRBJ2-3 and V is TRBV6-5, with TRBD1 as a possible D gene (5 bases). Germline CDR1 and CDR2: MNHEY and SVGAGI. The CDR3 has 15 amino acids. The chain's CDR3 is CASSDSQVSTDTQYF. The DNA for the CDR3 is TGTGCCAGCAGTGACTCACAGGTCTCCACAGATACGCAGTATTTT.

The J gene is TRBJ1-2, the V gene TRBV7-6, with TRBD1 identical over 7 bases. The length of the CDR3 is 15 residues. After removal of 0 bases from V and 6 bases from J, the junction contained 7 bases not matched to a gene. Germline V lookup: CDR1 SGHVS, CDR2 FNYEAQ. The CDR3 DNA follows: TGTGCCAGCAGCTTAGCAGGAGGCAGGGGGGATGGCTACACCTTC. Residues: CASSLAGGRGDGYTF.

The rearrangement links TRBV3-1 (or the pseudogene TRBV3-2) to TRBJ1-2; 10 bases are shared with TRBD1. The CDR3 sequence is 16 residues long. V shed 4 bases and J 8 bases; nucleotides not matched to a gene: 13. Germline values: CDR1 LGHDT, CDR2 YNNKEL (reference sequence). For the CDR3, the DNA is TGTGCCAGCAGCCTGGGCCCCGGGACAGGGGTGCTCGGCTACACCTTC. Protein product: CASSLGPGTGVLGYTF.

This sequence joins TRBV4-3 and TRBJ1-2; D is undetermined. Trimming took 4 bases from V and 2 from J, leaving 17 bases between them. The germline CDR1 and CDR2 sequences are LGHNA and YSLEER. The CDR3 contains 16 residues. The CDR3 nucleotides read TGCGCCAGCAGCCCACAAGCTAGGCTGTTCAACTATGGCTACACCTTC. Amino acids: CASSPQARLFNYGYTF.